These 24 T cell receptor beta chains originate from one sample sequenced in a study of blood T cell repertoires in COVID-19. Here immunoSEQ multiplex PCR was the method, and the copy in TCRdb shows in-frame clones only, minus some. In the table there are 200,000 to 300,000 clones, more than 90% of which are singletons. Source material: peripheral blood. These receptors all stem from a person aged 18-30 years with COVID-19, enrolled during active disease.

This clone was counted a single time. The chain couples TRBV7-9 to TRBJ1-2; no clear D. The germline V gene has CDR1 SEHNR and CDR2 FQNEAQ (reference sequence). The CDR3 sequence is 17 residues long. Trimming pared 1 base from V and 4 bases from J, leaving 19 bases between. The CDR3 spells CASSLGRAAGGGYGYTF. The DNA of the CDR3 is TGTGCCAGCAGCTTAGGCCGGGCCGCGGGAGGTGGCTATGGCTACACCTTC.

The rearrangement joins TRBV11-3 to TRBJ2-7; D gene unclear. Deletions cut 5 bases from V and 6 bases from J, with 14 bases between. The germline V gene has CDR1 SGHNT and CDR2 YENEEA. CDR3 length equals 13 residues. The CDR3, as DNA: TGTGCCAGCAGCCCCACAGCTCAGAGCGAGCAGTACTTC. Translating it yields CASSPTAQSEQYF.

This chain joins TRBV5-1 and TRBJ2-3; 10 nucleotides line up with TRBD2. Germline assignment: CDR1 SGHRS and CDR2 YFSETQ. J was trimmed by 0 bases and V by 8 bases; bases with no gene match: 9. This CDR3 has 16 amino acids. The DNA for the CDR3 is TGCGCCAGTAACTATGGACTAGCGGATAGCACAGATACGCAGTATTTT. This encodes CASNYGLADSTDTQYF.

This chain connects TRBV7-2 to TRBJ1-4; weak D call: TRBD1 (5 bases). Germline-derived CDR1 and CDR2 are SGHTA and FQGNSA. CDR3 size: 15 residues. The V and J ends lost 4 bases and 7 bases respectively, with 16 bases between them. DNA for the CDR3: TGTGCCAGCAGCTACTTATCGGGGACTGTTGAAAAACTGTTTTTT. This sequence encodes CASSYLSGTVEKLFF. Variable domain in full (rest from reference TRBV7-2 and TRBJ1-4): GAGVSQSPSNKVTEKGKDVELRCDPISGHTALYWYRQSLGQGLEFLIYFQGNSAPDKSGLPSDRFSAERTGGSVSTLTIQRTQQEDSAVYLCASSYLSGTVEKLFFGSGTQLSVL.

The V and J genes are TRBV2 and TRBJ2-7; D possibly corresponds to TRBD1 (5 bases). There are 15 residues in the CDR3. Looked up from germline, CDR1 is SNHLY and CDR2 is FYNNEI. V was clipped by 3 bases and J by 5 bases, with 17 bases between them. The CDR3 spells CASSDWTRPRDEQYF. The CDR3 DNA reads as TGTGCCAGCAGTGATTGGACACGCCCTCGGGACGAGCAGTACTTC.

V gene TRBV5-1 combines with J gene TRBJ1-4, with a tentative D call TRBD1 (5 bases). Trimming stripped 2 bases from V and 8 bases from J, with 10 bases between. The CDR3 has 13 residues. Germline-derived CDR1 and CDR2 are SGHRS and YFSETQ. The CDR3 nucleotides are TGCGCCAGCAGCTTCACAGGCCCCGAAAAACTGTTTTTT. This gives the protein CASSFTGPEKLFF.

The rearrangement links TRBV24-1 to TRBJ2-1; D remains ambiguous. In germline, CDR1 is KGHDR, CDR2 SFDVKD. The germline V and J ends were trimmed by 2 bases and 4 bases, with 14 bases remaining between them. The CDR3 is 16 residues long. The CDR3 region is CATSDSSGSRYNEQFF. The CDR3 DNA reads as TGTGCCACCAGTGATTCCTCGGGTAGCAGATACAATGAGCAGTTCTTC.

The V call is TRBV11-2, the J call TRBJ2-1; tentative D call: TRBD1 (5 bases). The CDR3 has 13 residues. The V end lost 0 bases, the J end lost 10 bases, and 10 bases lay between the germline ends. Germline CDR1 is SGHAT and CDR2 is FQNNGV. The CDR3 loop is CASSLEGVGEQFF. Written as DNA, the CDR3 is TGTGCCAGCAGCTTAGAAGGGGTCGGGGAGCAGTTCTTC.

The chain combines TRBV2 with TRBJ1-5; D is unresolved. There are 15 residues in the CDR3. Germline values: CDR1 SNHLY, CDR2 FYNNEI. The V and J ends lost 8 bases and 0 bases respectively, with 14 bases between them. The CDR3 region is CASGLRVHSNQPQHF. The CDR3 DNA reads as TGTGCCAGCGGTTTGAGAGTTCATAGCAATCAGCCCCAGCATTTT.

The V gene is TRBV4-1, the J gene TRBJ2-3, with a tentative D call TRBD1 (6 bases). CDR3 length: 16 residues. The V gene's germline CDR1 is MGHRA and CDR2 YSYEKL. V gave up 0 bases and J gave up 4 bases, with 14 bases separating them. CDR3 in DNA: TGCGCCAGCAGCCAAGAATTATCCAGGGGACCAGATACGCAGTATTTT. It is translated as CASSQELSRGPDTQYF.

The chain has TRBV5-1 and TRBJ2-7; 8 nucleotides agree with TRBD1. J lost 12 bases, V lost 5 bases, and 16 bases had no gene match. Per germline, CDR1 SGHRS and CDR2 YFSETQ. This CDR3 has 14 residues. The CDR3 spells CASRSGTGEVPGYF. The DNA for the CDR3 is TGCGCCAGCAGATCCGGGACAGGAGAGGTCCCGGGGTACTTC.

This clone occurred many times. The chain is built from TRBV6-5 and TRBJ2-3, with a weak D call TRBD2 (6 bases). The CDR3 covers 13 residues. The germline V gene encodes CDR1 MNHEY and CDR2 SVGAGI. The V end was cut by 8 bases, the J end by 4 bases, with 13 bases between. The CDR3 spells CASEPSAPDTQYF. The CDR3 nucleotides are TGTGCCAGCGAACCTAGCGCCCCAGATACGCAGTATTTT.

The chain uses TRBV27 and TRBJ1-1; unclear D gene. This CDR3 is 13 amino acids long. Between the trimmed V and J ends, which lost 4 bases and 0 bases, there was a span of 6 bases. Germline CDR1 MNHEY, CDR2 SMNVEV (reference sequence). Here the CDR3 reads CASSSQMNTEAFF. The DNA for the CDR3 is TGTGCCAGCAGTTCCCAGATGAACACTGAAGCTTTCTTT.

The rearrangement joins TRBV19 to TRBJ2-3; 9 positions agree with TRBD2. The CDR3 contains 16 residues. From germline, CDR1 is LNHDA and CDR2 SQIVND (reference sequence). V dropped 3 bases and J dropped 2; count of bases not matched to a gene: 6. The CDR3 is CASSMVAGAITDTQYF. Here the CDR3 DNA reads TGTGCCAGTAGTATGGTAGCGGGGGCTATCACAGATACGCAGTATTTT.

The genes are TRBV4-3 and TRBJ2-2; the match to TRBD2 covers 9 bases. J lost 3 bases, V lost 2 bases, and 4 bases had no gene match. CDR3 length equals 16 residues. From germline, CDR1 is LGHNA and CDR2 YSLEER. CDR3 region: CASSQTSGSYTGELFF. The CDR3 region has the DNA TGCGCCAGCAGCCAAACTAGCGGGTCCTACACCGGGGAGCTGTTTTTT.

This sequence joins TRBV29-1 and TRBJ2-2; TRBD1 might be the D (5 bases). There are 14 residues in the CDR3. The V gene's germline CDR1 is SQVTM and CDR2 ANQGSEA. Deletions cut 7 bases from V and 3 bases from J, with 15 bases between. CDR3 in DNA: TGCAGCGGACGCCAGGGTTTCGACACCGGGGAGCTGTTTTTT. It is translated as CSGRQGFDTGELFF.

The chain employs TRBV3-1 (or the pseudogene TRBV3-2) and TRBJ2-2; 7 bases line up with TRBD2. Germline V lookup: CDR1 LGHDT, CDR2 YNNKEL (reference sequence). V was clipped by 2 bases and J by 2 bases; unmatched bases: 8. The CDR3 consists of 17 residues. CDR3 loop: CASSQLKAGENTGELFF. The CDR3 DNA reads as TGTGCCAGCAGCCAACTCAAGGCGGGGGAAAACACCGGGGAGCTGTTTTTT.

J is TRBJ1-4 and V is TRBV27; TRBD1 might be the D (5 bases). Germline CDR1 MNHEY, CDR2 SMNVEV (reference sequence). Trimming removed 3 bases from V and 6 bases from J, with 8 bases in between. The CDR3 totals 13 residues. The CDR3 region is CASSFAGDEKLFF. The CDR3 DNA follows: TGTGCCAGCAGTTTCGCGGGGGATGAAAAACTGTTTTTT.

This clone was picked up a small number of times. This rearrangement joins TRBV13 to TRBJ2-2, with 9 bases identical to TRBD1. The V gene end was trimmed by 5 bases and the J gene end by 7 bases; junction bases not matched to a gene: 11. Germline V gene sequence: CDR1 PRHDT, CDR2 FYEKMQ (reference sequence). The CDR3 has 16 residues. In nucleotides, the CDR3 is TGTGCCAGCAGCCCTATGGGACAGGGAGTCAACGGGGAGCTGTTTTTT. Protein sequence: CASSPMGQGVNGELFF.

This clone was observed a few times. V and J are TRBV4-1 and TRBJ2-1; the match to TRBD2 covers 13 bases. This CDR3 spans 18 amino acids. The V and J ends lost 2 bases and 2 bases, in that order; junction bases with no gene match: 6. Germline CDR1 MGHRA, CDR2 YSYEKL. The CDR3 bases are TGCGCCAGCAGCCAATCCCGACTAGCGGGAGGACCCTACAATGAGCAGTTCTTC. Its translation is CASSQSRLAGGPYNEQFF.

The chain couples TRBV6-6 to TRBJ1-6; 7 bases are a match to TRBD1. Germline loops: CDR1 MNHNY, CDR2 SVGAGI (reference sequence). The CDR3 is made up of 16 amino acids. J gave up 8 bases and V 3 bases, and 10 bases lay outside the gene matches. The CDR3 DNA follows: TGTGCCAGCAGTTATACACGACAGGGCGGAGATTCACCCCTCCACTTT. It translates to CASSYTRQGGDSPLHF.

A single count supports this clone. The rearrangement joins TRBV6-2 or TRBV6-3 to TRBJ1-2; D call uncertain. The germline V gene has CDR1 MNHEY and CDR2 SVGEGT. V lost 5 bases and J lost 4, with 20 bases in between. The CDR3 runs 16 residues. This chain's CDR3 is CASSTDRQLGGYGYTF. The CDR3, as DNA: TGTGCCAGCAGTACCGATCGTCAACTCGGAGGCTATGGCTACACCTTC.

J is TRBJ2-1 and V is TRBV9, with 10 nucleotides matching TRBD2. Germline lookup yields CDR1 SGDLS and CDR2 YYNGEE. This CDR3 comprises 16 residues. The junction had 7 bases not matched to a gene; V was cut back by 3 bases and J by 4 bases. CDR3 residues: CASSGSGRGRYNEQFF. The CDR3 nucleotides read TGTGCCAGCAGCGGGAGCGGGAGGGGACGGTACAATGAGCAGTTCTTC.

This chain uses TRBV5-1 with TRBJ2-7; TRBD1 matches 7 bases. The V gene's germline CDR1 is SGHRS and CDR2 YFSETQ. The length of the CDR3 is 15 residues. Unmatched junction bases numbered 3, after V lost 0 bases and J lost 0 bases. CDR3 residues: CASSLESGGSYEQYF. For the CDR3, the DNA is TGCGCCAGCAGCTTGGAGTCAGGGGGCTCCTACGAGCAGTACTTC.